The rows below give T cell receptor beta chains drawn from one sample of a study of T cell responses to AZD1222 COVID-19 vaccine. The table came from immunoSEQ multiplex PCR; TCRdb's copy has only in-frame clones and leaves some out. In the table there are 100,000 to 150,000 clones, around 89% of which are singletons. This specimen consisted of peripheral blood, obtained on day 0 of AZD1222 vaccination. These receptors were obtained from an adult in good health. CDR3s include the opening cysteine and the closing phenylalanine or tryptophan. The D gene is left open where the match is weak. A clone size is listed for some rows: how often the clone was seen (once, few, many), or a class if it is expanded.

>NA|NA|TRBJ1-1|TRBV7-2
TGTGCCAGCAGCTACCGGGACATTGCTTTCTTT
CASSYRDIAFF
>TRBD1|NA|TRBJ1-1|TRBV28
TGTGCCAGCAGTCAATTCACCGGGACAGGATCTTCTGAAGCTTTCTTT
CASSQFTGTGSSEAFF
>NA|NA|TRBJ2-5|TRBV5-1
TGCGCCAGCAGCCCCACAGGCCAAGAGACCCAGTACTTC
CASSPTGQETQYF
>NA|NA|TRBJ2-2|TRBV6-1
TGTGCCAGCAGTGAATCCAGCGCGATGAACACCGGGGAGCTGTTTTTT
CASSESSAMNTGELFF
>NA|NA|TRBJ2-2|TRBV5-1
TGCGCCAGCAGCTTGGATGGATCCGGGGAGCTGTTTTTT
CASSLDGSGELFF
>NA|few|TRBJ1-1|TRBV7-9
TGTGCCAGCAGCCCGGGAGGCAACCTCATGAACACTGAAGCTTTCTTT
CASSPGGNLMNTEAFF
>NA|NA|TRBJ1-2|TRBV2
TGTGCCAGCCGGGAGGGGATGCTAGGCTACACCTTC
CASREGMLGYTF
>TRBD1|NA|TRBJ2-3|TRBV10-1
TGCGCCAGCAGTCCCGGGACAGGGTACACGCAGTATTTT
CASSPGTGYTQYF
>NA|once|TRBJ1-1|TRBV5-8
TGTGCCAGCAGCTTGTCTACTGAAGCTTTCTTT
CASSLSTEAFF
>NA|NA|TRBJ2-3|TRBV7-2
TGTGCCAGCAGCCCTAGATGGGCTGGTGGGGGGGCAACAGATACGCAGTATTTT
CASSPRWAGGGATDTQYF
>NA|NA|TRBJ2-3|TRBV9
TGTGCCAGCAGCTGGGGGGCCACTCTCTATGATACGCAGTATTTT
CASSWGATLYDTQYF
>NA|few|TRBJ1-3|TRBV5-1
TGCGCCAGCAGCCTTACGGGGAACCTTGGAAACACCATATATTTT
CASSLTGNLGNTIYF
>TRBD1|NA|TRBJ1-5|TRBV7-9
TGTGCCAGCAGCTCAACAGGGGACCTTCTCAATCAGCCCCAGCATTTT
CASSSTGDLLNQPQHF
>NA|NA|TRBJ1-2|TRBV18
TGTGCCAGCTCACCACCGGGGGCCTATGGCTACACCTTC
CASSPPGAYGYTF
>NA|NA|TRBJ2-1|TRBV9
TGTGCCAGCAGCGTAGGTAGGAAAGTCAATGAGCAGTTCTTC
CASSVGRKVNEQFF
>TRBD2|NA|TRBJ2-7|TRBV7-8
TGTGCCAGCAAACCCGGGACTAGCGGATACGAGCAGTACTTC
CASKPGTSGYEQYF
>TRBD2|NA|TRBJ2-3|TRBV11-2
TGTGCCAGCAGCTTCGCAGCGGGAGGGCTAGATACGCAGTATTTT
CASSFAAGGLDTQYF
>TRBD1|NA|TRBJ2-6|TRBV7-3
TGTGCCAGCAGCGCGACGACAGGGGAATCTGGGGCCAACGTCCTGACTTTC
CASSATTGESGANVLTF
>NA|NA|TRBJ2-3|TRBV6-5
TGTGCCAGCAGTTACCGGTGGGGGGATACGCAGTATTTT
CASSYRWGDTQYF
>NA|NA|TRBJ1-6|TRBV5-6
TGTGCCAGCACCTTTCGAAGGGAGTTGTCACCCCTCCACTTT
CASTFRRELSPLHF
>TRBD1|NA|TRBJ2-7|TRBV7-9
TGTGCCAGCAGCTCAGACTCAGGGGGCCGAGACGAGCAGTACTTC
CASSSDSGGRDEQYF
>TRBD2|once|TRBJ2-7|TRBV15
TGTGCCACCAGTATGCCGCGGGGGAACGAGCAGTACTTC
CATSMPRGNEQYF
>NA|once|TRBJ2-2|TRBV10-1
TGCGCCAGCAGGGGAGAAAGGGAGACCGGGGAGCTGTTTTTT
CASRGERETGELFF
>TRBD2|NA|TRBJ2-7|TRBV4-3
TGCGCCAGCAGCCAAGGGACTAGCGGTACCTACGAGCAGTACTTC
CASSQGTSGTYEQYF
>NA|NA|TRBJ2-5|TRBV5-6
TGTGCCAGCAGTTTCTTCAGGGCCGGCGAATTCCAAGAGACCCAGTACTTC
CASSFFRAGEFQETQYF
>NA|NA|TRBJ2-1|TRBV9
TGTGCCAGCAGCGTAGGGCCCACCGTGGATGAGCAGTTCTTC
CASSVGPTVDEQFF
>TRBD1|NA|TRBJ2-6|TRBV6-2/TRBV6-3
TGTGCCAGCAGTTACGGACGTTTGGTGGGACAGCTCTCTGGGGCCAACGTCCTGACTTTC
CASSYGRLVGQLSGANVLTF
>NA|NA|TRBJ2-7|TRBV2
TGTGCCAGCACGGCGGTGACCTACGAGCAGTACTTC
CASTAVTYEQYF
>NA|NA|TRBJ2-2|TRBV6-5
TGTGCCAGCAGTTACGGGGCAATCGGGGAGCTGTTTTTT
CASSYGAIGELFF
>NA|NA|TRBJ1-1|TRBV11-2
TGTGCCAGCAGCTTAGGTTTGAACACTGAAGCTTTCTTT
CASSLGLNTEAFF
>NA|NA|TRBJ2-2|TRBV2
TGTGCCAGTGGGACTCTTGGGGAGCTGTTTTTT
CASGTLGELFF
>TRBD2|NA|TRBJ2-3|TRBV10-2
TGCGCCAGCAGTGAGCACCTAGCGGGTACGCAGTATTTT
CASSEHLAGTQYF
>NA|NA|TRBJ1-1|TRBV19
TGTGCCAGTAGTTGGGGGCCTACGAACACTGAAGCTTTCTTT
CASSWGPTNTEAFF
>NA|NA|TRBJ2-6|TRBV9
TGTGCCACCAGACATGGCCTTAAGGGGACCTCTGGGGCCAACGTCCTGACTTTC
CATRHGLKGTSGANVLTF
>TRBD1|NA|TRBJ2-3|TRBV25-1
TGTGCCAGCAGTGAATCGTACCAGAGACAGGGAACAGATACGCAGTATTTT
CASSESYQRQGTDTQYF
>NA|NA|TRBJ1-1|TRBV7-2
TGTGCCAGCAGCTCGGAACAGGGAGTCGGTGAAGCTTTCTTT
CASSSEQGVGEAFF
>TRBD2|NA|TRBJ2-7|TRBV28
TGTGCCAGCAGGTCCCTAGCGGGGGTCACCTACGAGCAGTACTTC
CASRSLAGVTYEQYF